This TCR beta chain originates from a study of blood T cell repertoires in COVID-19. Turning to the study itself: Collection of acute and convalescent COVID-19 samples took place in the United States, Italy and Spain. T cells, B-cell-depleted T cells, or PBMCs provided the cDNA or gDNA that served as material.

In the study's own analysis: Reference gene primer amplification gave nucleated cell count estimates. Profiling relied on immunoSEQ multiplex PCR, and the TCRdb table lists in-frame clones only, not all of them. That table gives V, J and clone size, and the DNA gave D and trimming. The sample carries about 58,000 clones, nearly 90% recorded once. The CDR3 runs 13 residues. Germline CDR1 MDHEN, CDR2 SYDVKM. V was clipped by 5 bases and J by 4 bases, with 11 bases between them. The chain recombines TRBV28 with TRBJ1-2; the D gene is possibly TRBD1 (6 bases). The sequenced sample was peripheral blood. This clonotype was sampled from a man in his 60s with active COVID-19. CDR3 in DNA: TGTGCCAGCAGTCCTGACAGGATCTATGGCTACACCTTC. Residues: CASSPDRIYGYTF.